Each of the 32 T cell receptor beta chains below was sequenced from the same sample in a study of T cell repertoires in cytomegalovirus infection. TCRdb reprocessed the reads with MiXCR, giving one entry per CDR3 protein. The sample includes under 800,000 distinct CDR3 sequences, more than 20% of them seen just once. Source material: CD8+ T cells from PBMCs. The source of these receptors is a human donor in good health (CMV status not recorded). Some clones in this sample may be carry-over from other donors' samples.

This clonotype has ten or more counts. V usage is TRBV7-2 and J usage is TRBJ2-2; 10 positions match TRBD2. Germline lookup yields CDR1 SGHTA and CDR2 FQGNSA. This CDR3 region has 17 residues. V was clipped by 4 bases and J by 7 bases; unmatched bases: 12. The CDR3 is CASSSRIGTSVSGELFF. The CDR3 coding sequence is TGTGCCAGCAGCTCACGCATCGGGACTAGCGTTAGCGGGGAGCTGTTTTTT. The variable domain in full, with the rest retrieved from reference TRBV7-2 and TRBJ2-2, is GAGVSQSPSNKVTEKGKDVELRCDPISGHTALYWYRQSLGQGLEFLIYFQGNSAPDKSGLPSDRFSAERTGGSVSTLTIQRTQQEDSAVYLCASSSRIGTSVSGELFFGEGSRLTVL.

This chain joins TRBV2 and TRBJ2-1, with D possibly called TRBD1 or TRBD2 (6 bases each). Germline V gene sequence: CDR1 SNHLY, CDR2 FYNNEI. The V end was cut by 11 bases, the J end by 5 bases, with 16 bases between. CDR3 size: 13 residues. The CDR3: CASKPGAHNEQFF. As DNA, the CDR3 is TGTGCCTCTAAGCCGGGGGCACACAATGAGCAGTTCTTC.

This clonotype has a handful of counts. The chain is built from TRBV19 and TRBJ2-2; 10 nucleotides agree with TRBD2. J lost 6 bases, V lost 4 bases, and 11 bases had no gene match. The germline gives CDR1 LNHDA, CDR2 SQIVND (reference sequence). The CDR3 has 17 amino acids. CDR3: CASSKTPGTSDSGELFF. The CDR3 bases are TGTGCCAGTAGTAAAACCCCCGGGACTAGCGACTCCGGGGAGCTGTTTTTT. The full variable domain, rest sourced from reference TRBV19 and TRBJ2-2, is DGGITQSPKYLFRKEGQNVTLSCEQNLNHDAMYWYRQDPGQGLRLIYYSQIVNDFQKGDIAEGYSVSREKKESFPLTVTSAQKNPTAFYLCASSKTPGTSDSGELFFGEGSRLTVL.

V is TRBV7-9 and J is TRBJ1-1; no definite D call. Trimming stripped 0 bases from V and 5 bases from J, with 13 bases between. CDR1 is SEHNR and CDR2 is FQNEAQ in the germline V gene (reference sequence). CDR3 size: 15 residues. The CDR3 protein is CASSLAGYDGTEAFF. CDR3 bases: TGTGCCAGCAGCTTAGCGGGATACGATGGTACTGAAGCTTTCTTT.

This clonotype was observed at least ten times. The chain recombines TRBV28 with TRBJ2-5, with 7 bases that match TRBD1. This CDR3 region has 15 residues. The ends lost 6 bases at V and 5 bases at J; junction bases unmatched: 12. Per germline, CDR1 MDHEN and CDR2 SYDVKM. CDR3 amino acids: CASRLDRDVRETQYF. In DNA, the CDR3 is TGTGCCAGCAGACTCGACAGGGACGTTCGGGAGACCCAGTACTTC.

This rearrangement joins TRBV28 to TRBJ2-7; the match to TRBD2 covers 8 bases. Germline CDR1 is MDHEN and CDR2 is SYDVKM. The V segment lost 6 bases and the J segment 4 bases; nucleotides outside the gene matches: 8. CDR3 length equals 14 residues. The CDR3 bases are TGTGCCAGCAGCCTGCCGGGACTAGGGTACGAGCAGTACTTC. It yields the protein CASSLPGLGYEQYF.

Note on this clonotype: A read error is possible here, since a much larger clone lies one base away. The rearrangement joins TRBV12-3 or TRBV12-4 to TRBJ2-7; D is possibly TRBD1 (6 bases). CDR3 length: 15 amino acids. CDR3 sequence reads: CASSSTGHSSYEQCF. Here the CDR3 DNA reads TGTGCCAGCAGTTCAACAGGGCACAGCTCCTACGAGCAGTGCTTC.

The chain joins TRBV20-1 to TRBJ1-2; tentative D call: TRBD1 (5 bases). V dropped 0 bases and J dropped 2 bases, with 10 bases sitting between them. Germline CDR1 reads DFQATT; CDR2 reads SNEGSKA (reference sequence). This CDR3 spans 14 amino acids. This CDR3 is CSARDLGTNYGYTF. The CDR3 DNA sequence: TGCAGTGCTAGAGATCTGGGGACCAACTATGGCTACACCTTC.

This clonotype was counted between two and nine times. The J gene is TRBJ2-1, the V gene TRBV28; the D gene is possibly TRBD1 (6 bases). Germline-derived CDR1 and CDR2 are MDHEN and SYDVKM. The V end lost 2 bases, the J end lost 3 bases, and 11 bases lay between the germline ends. The CDR3 consists of 15 residues. CDR3 sequence: CASSLRGTNYNEQFF. The CDR3 region has the DNA TGTGCCAGCAGTTTAAGGGGGACGAACTACAATGAGCAGTTCTTC.

This clonotype has more than one count but fewer than ten. The rearrangement joins TRBV19 to TRBJ1-4; D is undetermined. There are 14 residues in the CDR3. V was shortened by 3 bases and J by 8 bases, with 13 bases between the two germline ends. From germline, CDR1 is LNHDA and CDR2 SQIVND (reference sequence). The CDR3 here is CASSMAPSGEKLFF. The CDR3 region has the DNA TGTGCCAGTAGTATGGCGCCTTCGGGAGAAAAACTGTTTTTT.

In its sample, this clonotype was seen many times. This chain uses TRBV7-8 with TRBJ2-7, with 10 bases identical to TRBD2. Germline assignment: CDR1 SGHVS and CDR2 FQNEAQ. V lost 2 bases, J lost 0 bases, and 13 bases stayed unmatched. The CDR3 runs 19 residues. The CDR3 bases are TGTGCCAGCAGCTTACCGCGGGGGCTAGCGGGGGACAGCTCCTACGAGCAGTACGTC. It codes for CASSLPRGLAGDSSYEQYV.

This clonotype showed up just a few times. The chain uses TRBV19 and TRBJ1-1; the D gene is possibly TRBD1 (5 bases). The V gene lost 5 bases and the J gene lost 2 bases, with 21 bases spanning the gap. Germline V CDR1 and CDR2: LNHDA, SQIVND (reference sequence). The CDR3 runs to 17 residues. CDR3 nucleotide sequence: TGTGCCAGTAGTTCCCTGGGCAGGGCGAGAGGAAACACTGAAGCTTTCTTT. The encoded protein is CASSSLGRARGNTEAFF.

The V gene is TRBV6-2 or TRBV6-3, the J gene TRBJ2-5; tentatively, D is TRBD2 (5 bases). The CDR3 is made up of 14 amino acids. Trimming took 4 bases from V and 1 from J, leaving 10 bases between them. From germline, CDR1 is MNHEY and CDR2 SVGEGT. This CDR3 reads CASSFPGIQETQYF. The DNA of the CDR3 is TGTGCCAGCAGTTTCCCCGGGATCCAAGAGACCCAGTACTTC.

This clonotype appeared many times. The chain has TRBV7-8 and TRBJ2-5; 9 nucleotides match TRBD2. CDR3 length: 18 amino acids. CDR1 and CDR2 from the germline V gene are SGHVS and FQNEAQ. V was clipped by 6 bases and J by 2 bases; unmatched bases: 16. The CDR3 DNA is TGTGCCAGCAGTCCCCCCACCGAACTAGCGGGCTTTCAAGAGACCCAGTACTTC. Translation gives CASSPPTELAGFQETQYF.

This chain uses TRBV28 with TRBJ1-2; D is uncertain. The germline V gene encodes CDR1 MDHEN and CDR2 SYDVKM. The germline V and J ends were trimmed by 6 bases and 2 bases, with 16 bases remaining between them. This CDR3 spans 15 amino acids. The CDR3 nucleotides are TGTGCCAGCAGCTCACCCGACGGAATAAACTATGGCTACACCTTC. It translates to CASSSPDGINYGYTF.

This sequence joins TRBV20-1 and TRBJ2-3, with TRBD2 as a possible D gene (6 bases). Trimming removed 6 bases at V and 2 bases at J, with 12 bases between. Germline V gene data show CDR1 as DFQATT and CDR2 as SNEGSKA (reference sequence). The CDR3 is made up of 13 amino acids. CDR3 coding DNA: TGCAGTGCCCCGGGACTGGACACAGATACGCAGTATTTT. Residues: CSAPGLDTDTQYF.

The rearrangement uses TRBV6-2 or TRBV6-3 and TRBJ1-5; 8 bases line up with TRBD1. The J call could be wrong; TRBJ2-3 is a better fit for the DNA end. The CDR3 covers 15 residues. Germline CDR1 MNHEY, CDR2 SVGEGT. For the CDR3, the DNA is TGTGCCAGCAGTCCTCGACAGGGGAAAGGACAGCCCCAGTATTTT. It encodes CASSPRQGKGQPQYF.

This clonotype was seen at least ten times. The chain couples TRBV7-8 to TRBJ2-7; TRBD1 agrees at 11 bases. V was clipped by 7 bases and J by 4 bases; unmatched bases: 3. Per the germline V gene, CDR1 is SGHVS and CDR2 is FQNEAQ. The CDR3 runs to 13 residues. CDR3 residues: CASIGQGAYEQYF. The CDR3 DNA reads as TGTGCCAGCATCGGACAGGGGGCTTACGAGCAGTACTTC.

The chain carries TRBV12-3 or TRBV12-4 and TRBJ1-5; a possible D gene is TRBD1 (6 bases). This CDR3 has 15 residues. With 5 bases removed from V and 3 bases from J, the gap between germline ends came to 14 bases. The CDR3, as DNA: TGTGCCAGCAGTCAAACAGGGATCGCCAATCAGCCCCAGCATTTT. Translated, it gives CASSQTGIANQPQHF.

This clonotype came up many times. This chain joins TRBV7-8 and TRBJ2-6; 8 nucleotides align to TRBD1. In germline, CDR1 is SGHVS, CDR2 FQNEAQ. There are 19 residues in the CDR3. With 5 bases clipped from V and 7 bases from J, the junction kept 19 bases outside the gene matches. CDR3 nucleotide sequence: TGTGCCAGCAGCCATAACGATTGGGGACAGGTTATAGAAGCCAACGTCCTGACTTTC. Protein sequence: CASSHNDWGQVIEANVLTF.

Only a few counts were recorded for this clonotype. The V call is TRBV20-1, the J call TRBJ1-4; TRBD1 matches at 9 bases. The trim removed 1 base at V and 11 bases at J, leaving 8 bases unmatched. The CDR3 is 14 amino acids. Germline CDR1 and CDR2: DFQATT and SNEGSKA (reference sequence). CDR3 coding DNA: TGCAGTGCTAGAGTTTGGACAGGGGAGGTGAAACTGTTTTTT. As protein: CSARVWTGEVKLFF.

This clonotype was seen a few times. This rearrangement joins TRBV14 to TRBJ2-2, with 11 bases aligning to TRBD2. CDR3 size: 19 residues. V trimming: 4 bases; J trimming: 0 bases; junction bases outside the gene matches: 10. Germline CDR1 is SGHDN and CDR2 is FVKESK. The CDR3 nucleotides read TGTGCCAGCAGCCCCGGTACTAGCGGGGGTGAAGCGAACACCGGGGAGCTGTTTTTT. Translation: CASSPGTSGGEANTGELFF.

The V and J genes are TRBV2 and TRBJ2-1; TRBD1 is a possible D gene (5 bases). Trimming left V 7 bases short and J 9 bases short, with 10 bases between. Looked up from germline, CDR1 is SNHLY and CDR2 is FYNNEI. The length of the CDR3 is 11 residues. DNA of the CDR3: TGTGCCAGCACCGATAGGGGTGAGCAGTTCTTC. Its protein is CASTDRGEQFF.

This clonotype was seen more than once but under ten times. This chain uses TRBV6-2 or TRBV6-3 with TRBJ1-5, with D unresolved. This CDR3 region has 13 residues. Trimming stripped 6 bases from V and 7 bases from J, with 13 bases between. Germline-derived CDR1 and CDR2 are MNHEY and SVGEGT. The CDR3 loop reads CASSERVGQPQHF. The CDR3 region has the DNA TGTGCCAGCAGCGAGAGGGTTGGACAGCCCCAGCATTTT.

This clonotype was detected a few times. CDR3 region: CATSGGGNGYTF. DNA of the CDR3: TGTGCCACCTCAGGAGGAGGGAATGGCTACACCTTC. J is TRBJ1-2 and V is TRBV28; no definite D call. The CDR3 is made up of 12 amino acids. Trimming cost V 10 bases and J 6 bases, with 15 bases left between them. The germline CDR1 and CDR2 sequences are MDHEN and SYDVKM.

This clonotype was seen repeatedly, ten times or more. V is TRBV7-2 and J is TRBJ1-2; 7 bases are shared with TRBD1. Germline loops: CDR1 SGHTA, CDR2 FQGNSA. V shed 1 base, J shed 5 bases, and the junction held 7 bases outside the gene matches. The CDR3 contains 15 residues. The CDR3 protein is CASSLEQGRPYGYTF. CDR3 sequence (DNA): TGTGCCAGCAGCTTAGAACAGGGGAGGCCTTATGGCTACACCTTC.

The V and J genes are TRBV15 and TRBJ1-2, with 11 bases identical to TRBD1. The CDR3 runs to 17 residues. J lost 4 bases, V lost 0 bases, and 7 bases had no gene match. CDR1 and CDR2 from the germline V gene are LNHNV and YYDKDF (reference sequence). The CDR3 reads CATSRDLGTGGSYGYTF. CDR3 nucleotide sequence: TGTGCCACCAGCAGAGATCTAGGGACAGGGGGGTCCTATGGCTACACCTTC.

The CDR3 DNA follows: TGTGCCAGCAGCTCCTCCGACGATAGCAATCAGCCCCAGCATTTT. Its protein is CASSSSDDSNQPQHF. This chain joins TRBV7-9 and TRBJ1-5; D not resolved. This CDR3 region has 15 residues. The V end lost 4 bases, the J end lost 0 bases, and 10 bases lay between the germline ends. CDR1 and CDR2 from the germline V gene are SEHNR and FQNEAQ (reference sequence).

The genes are TRBV20-1 and TRBJ2-7; 7 positions match TRBD1. This CDR3 has 14 amino acids. Germline CDR1 reads DFQATT; CDR2 reads SNEGSKA (reference sequence). Unmatched junction bases numbered 10, after V lost 5 bases and J lost 3 bases. The CDR3 here is CSAPGQAGFYEQYF. CDR3 in DNA: TGCAGTGCTCCTGGACAGGCTGGATTCTACGAGCAGTACTTC.

This clonotype came up many times. The gene calls are TRBV4-1 and TRBJ2-1, with 14 bases that match TRBD2. The V and J ends lost 7 bases and 2 bases, in that order; junction bases with no gene match: 10. There are 18 residues in the CDR3. CDR1 MGHRA and CDR2 YSYEKL come from the germline V gene. This CDR3 is CASTRLAGGQGPYNEQFF. The CDR3 DNA is TGCGCCAGCACCCGACTAGCGGGGGGGCAAGGCCCCTACAATGAGCAGTTCTTC.

The sample holds a few counts of this clonotype. V gene TRBV7-9 combines with J gene TRBJ2-7; tentative D call: TRBD2 (7 bases). This CDR3 has 16 residues. Germline assignment: CDR1 SEHNR and CDR2 FQNEAQ (reference sequence). V lost 5 bases and J 7 bases, leaving 24 bases between the germline ends. The CDR3 loop is CASSPRGLQGGGEQYF. CDR3 in DNA: TGTGCCAGCAGCCCGAGGGGACTACAAGGGGGAGGAGAGCAGTACTTC.

V is TRBV9 and J is TRBJ2-5; D is perhaps TRBD1 or TRBD2 (5 bases each). CDR3 size: 11 residues. Trimming removed 3 bases at V and 7 bases at J, with 7 bases between. Germline-derived CDR1 and CDR2 are SGDLS and YYNGEE. The CDR3 DNA is TGTGCCAGCAGCGAGGGGACGACCCAGTACTTC. It specifies CASSEGTTQYF.